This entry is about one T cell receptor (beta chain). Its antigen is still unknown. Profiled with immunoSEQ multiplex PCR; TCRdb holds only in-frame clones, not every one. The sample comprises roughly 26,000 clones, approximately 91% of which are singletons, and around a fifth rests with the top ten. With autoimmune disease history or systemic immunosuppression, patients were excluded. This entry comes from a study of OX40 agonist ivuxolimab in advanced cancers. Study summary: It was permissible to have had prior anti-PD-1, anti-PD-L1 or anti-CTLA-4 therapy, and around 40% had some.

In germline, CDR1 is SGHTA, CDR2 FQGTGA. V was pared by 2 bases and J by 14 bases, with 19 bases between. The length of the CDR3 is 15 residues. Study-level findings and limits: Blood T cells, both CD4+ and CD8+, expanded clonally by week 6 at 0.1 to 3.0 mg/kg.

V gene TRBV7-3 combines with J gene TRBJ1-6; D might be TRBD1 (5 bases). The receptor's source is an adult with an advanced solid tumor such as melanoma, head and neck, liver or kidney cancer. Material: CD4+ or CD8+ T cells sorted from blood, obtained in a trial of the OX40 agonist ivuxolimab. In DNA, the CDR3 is TGTGCCAGCAGCTTAGAAAATACACGATGGGGGACCCTCCACTTT. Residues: CASSLENTRWGTLHF.